The next 8 T cell receptor beta chains were all read from a single sample in a study of cytomegalovirus exposure and HLA in healthy donors. In the PCR, 60 Vbeta and 13 Jbeta primers were used. Assay: immunoSEQ multiplex PCR; the TCRdb copy retains only in-frame clones and omits some. Of more than 35,000 clones listed, 68% are singletons. The material sequenced was PBMCs. These receptors were collected from a man aged 40-49 years in good health and CMV-seronegative.

This rearrangement joins TRBV7-6 to TRBJ2-5; 7 bases are a match to TRBD1. Trimming removed 5 bases from V and 2 bases from J; junction bases left unmatched: 8. The CDR3 length is 15 residues. Germline V CDR1 and CDR2: SGHVS, FNYEAQ. This CDR3 is CASSPWDSLQETQYF. The CDR3 nucleotides read TGTGCCAGCAGCCCGTGGGACAGCCTTCAAGAGACCCAGTACTTC.

This clone was detected once. This chain connects TRBV9 to TRBJ2-7; 7 positions match TRBD2. J was trimmed by 2 bases and V by 4 bases; bases with no gene match: 6. Germline lookup yields CDR1 SGDLS and CDR2 YYNGEE. The CDR3 has 14 residues. The CDR3 is CASSPWDYTYEQYF. The CDR3 nucleotides read TGTGCCAGCAGCCCTTGGGACTATACCTACGAGCAGTACTTC.

The chain employs TRBV10-3 and TRBJ1-5, with D tentatively TRBD1 (6 bases). The CDR3 length is 14 residues. CDR1 and CDR2 (germline): ENHRY, SYGVKD. V shed 11 bases and J shed 3 bases, with 17 bases lying between them. The CDR3 bases are TGTGCCGTAGACAGGTACAGACCCAATCAGCCCCAGCATTTT. It yields the protein CAVDRYRPNQPQHF.

The chain links TRBV4-3 to TRBJ2-2; TRBD2 agrees at 8 bases. This CDR3 is built from 17 residues. Germline CDR1 LGHNA, CDR2 YSLEER. J lost 3 bases, V lost 0 bases, and 6 bases had no gene match. The CDR3 here is CASSQDRGGLDTGELFF. For the CDR3, the DNA is TGCGCCAGCAGCCAAGATCGGGGGGGCTTAGACACCGGGGAGCTGTTTTTT.

The rearrangement joins TRBV28 to TRBJ1-5, with D uncertain. The CDR3 is 15 residues long. The V gene's germline CDR1 is MDHEN and CDR2 SYDVKM. Trimming stripped 5 bases from V and 8 bases from J, with 19 bases between. The CDR3 DNA reads TGTGCCAGCAGTCCCCTATCGGAGGCCCGGAAGCCCCAGCATTTT. Translated: CASSPLSEARKPQHF.

The rearrangement uses TRBV2 and TRBJ1-6; 8 bases map to TRBD1. Trimming cost V 1 base and J 3 bases; bases outside gene matches: 11. Germline V gene data show CDR1 as SNHLY and CDR2 as FYNNEI. CDR3 length: 19 residues. CDR3 sequence (DNA): TGTGCCAGCAGTGAAGATCGGACAGGGACCCCTCTCTATAATTCACCCCTCCACTTT. Amino acids: CASSEDRTGTPLYNSPLHF.

This clone was detected a few times. The chain uses TRBV5-1 and TRBJ2-6, with 9 bases lining up with TRBD1. The germline gives CDR1 SGHRS, CDR2 YFSETQ. V shed 0 bases and J 3 bases; nucleotides not matched to a gene: 4. The CDR3 covers 17 residues. CDR3 sequence reads: CASSLGSGQGGANVLTF. The CDR3 nucleotides read TGCGCCAGCAGCTTGGGGTCGGGACAGGGTGGGGCCAACGTCCTGACTTTC.

The chain couples TRBV30 to TRBJ2-7; a weak D match, TRBD2 (5 bases). Germline V gene data show CDR1 as GTSNPN and CDR2 as SVGIG (reference sequence). The V gene lost 0 bases and the J gene lost 5 bases, with 8 bases spanning the gap. This CDR3 is 12 amino acids long. CDR3 protein: CAWSVLGDEQYF. The CDR3 nucleotides are TGTGCCTGGAGTGTACTAGGCGACGAGCAGTACTTC. Based on the CDR3 plus reference TRBV30 and TRBJ2-7, the full variable domain is SQTIHQWPATLVQPVGSPLSLECTVEGTSNPNLYWYRQAAGRGLQLLFYSVGIGQISSEVPQNLSASRPQDRQFILSSKKLLLSDSGFYLCAWSVLGDEQYFGPGTRLTVT.